The 2 T cell receptor beta chains given below trace back to one sample, sequenced in a study of beta chain features in type 1 diabetes. Since all of the isolated RNA was reverse transcribed, expressed TCRB transcripts were what got sequenced. The protocol was immunoSEQ multiplex PCR, while the TCRdb copy is restricted to in-frame clones and leaves out a portion. The sample comprises approximately 140,000 clones, 6.9% of which are singletons, and about 1.3% rests with the top ten. Sequenced sample: central memory CD4+ T cells from blood. The receptors shown here come from a young woman in good health.

This clone has just a few counts. The genes are TRBV18 and TRBJ1-3; possibly TRBD1 for D (6 bases). This CDR3 comprises 13 residues. The V gene lost 1 base and the J gene lost 8 bases, with 9 bases spanning the gap. CDR1 is KGHSH, CDR2 LQKENI, per germline. The CDR3 here is CASSPQNRDTIYF. CDR3 sequence (DNA): TGTGCCAGCTCACCACAGAACAGGGACACCATATATTTT.

This sequence joins TRBV9 and TRBJ1-2, with D possibly being TRBD1 (6 bases). V was trimmed by 8 bases and J by 0 bases, leaving 23 bases between them. Germline V gene lookup returns CDR1 SGDLS and CDR2 YYNGEE. This CDR3 comprises 17 residues. The CDR3: CARGPPLNREPNYGYTF. In DNA, the CDR3 is TGTGCCAGGGGTCCCCCCCTGAACAGGGAGCCTAACTATGGCTACACCTTC.